This T cell receptor (beta chain) was documented in a study of OX40 agonist ivuxolimab in advanced cancers. Notes on the study in general: Relative to CD4+ cells, CD8+ T cells on average had more expanded clones. Expansion of clones was among the lowest in partial responders at 0.1-3.0 mg/kg. Expanded peripheral T-cell antigen specificity went undetermined.

Profiled with immunoSEQ multiplex PCR; TCRdb holds only in-frame clones, not every one. The sample contains 120,000 or so clones, just over 90% of which appear only once. The ends lost 3 bases at V and 6 bases at J; junction bases unmatched: 11. Germline loops: CDR1 KGHSH, CDR2 LQKENI. This CDR3 comprises 15 residues. On this clone: Its antigen is not identified.

This clonotype was sampled from an adult with an advanced solid tumor such as melanoma, head and neck, liver or kidney cancer. The sequenced sample was CD4+ or CD8+ T cells sorted from blood, obtained in a trial of the OX40 agonist ivuxolimab. The chain couples TRBV18 to TRBJ2-7; 7 nucleotides align to TRBD1. CDR3 in DNA: TGTGCCAGCTCACCCCAATCGACAGGGCTAGGCGAGCAGTACTTC. Its protein is CASSPQSTGLGEQYF.